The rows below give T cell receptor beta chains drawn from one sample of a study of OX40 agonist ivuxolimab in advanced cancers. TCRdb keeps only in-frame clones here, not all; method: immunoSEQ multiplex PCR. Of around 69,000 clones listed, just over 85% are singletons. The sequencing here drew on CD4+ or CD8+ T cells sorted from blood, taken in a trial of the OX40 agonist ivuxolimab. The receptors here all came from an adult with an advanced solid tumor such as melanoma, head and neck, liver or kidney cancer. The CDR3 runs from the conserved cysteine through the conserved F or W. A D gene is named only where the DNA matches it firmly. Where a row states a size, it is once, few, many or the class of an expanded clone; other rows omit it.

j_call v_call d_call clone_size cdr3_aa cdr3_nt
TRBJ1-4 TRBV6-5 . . CASSYSQRAGEKLFF TGTGCCAGCAGTTACTCGCAGAGGGCTGGGGAAAAACTGTTTTTT
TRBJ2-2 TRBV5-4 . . CASSLPQTDTGELFF TGTGCCAGCAGCTTGCCCCAGACCGACACCGGGGAGCTGTTTTTT
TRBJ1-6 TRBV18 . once CASSGQTDYNSPLHF TGTGCCAGCTCTGGACAGACCGACTATAATTCACCCCTCCACTTT
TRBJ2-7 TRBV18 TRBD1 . CASSHGQGRSYEQYF TGTGCCAGCTCACACGGACAGGGGAGGTCCTACGAGCAGTACTTC
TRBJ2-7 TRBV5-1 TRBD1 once CASSLRQGAGEQYF TGCGCCAGCAGCTTACGACAGGGGGCCGGCGAGCAGTACTTC
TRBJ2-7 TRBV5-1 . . CASSLLDEQYF TGCGCCAGCAGCCTGCTCGACGAGCAGTACTTC
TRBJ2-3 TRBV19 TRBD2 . CASTDSGRGTDTQYF TGTGCCAGTACCGACAGCGGGAGAGGAACAGATACGCAGTATTTT
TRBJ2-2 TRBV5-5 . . CASSLVQANTGELFF TGTGCCAGCAGCTTGGTTCAGGCGAACACCGGGGAGCTGTTTTTT
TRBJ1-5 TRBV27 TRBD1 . CASTRTGGNRFSGQPQHF TGTGCCAGCACCCGGACAGGGGGCAATCGATTTTCAGGTCAGCCCCAGCATTTT
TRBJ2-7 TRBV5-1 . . CASSLGVLGNEQYF TGCGCCAGCAGCTTGGGTGTCCTGGGGAACGAGCAGTACTTC
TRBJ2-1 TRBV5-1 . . CASSLGSEYNEQFF TGCGCCAGCAGCTTAGGAAGCGAATACAATGAGCAGTTCTTC
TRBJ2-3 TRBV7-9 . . CASSLGESNTDTQYF TGTGCCAGCAGCTTGGGGGAAAGTAACACAGATACGCAGTATTTT
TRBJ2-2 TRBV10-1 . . CASRETPNTGELFF TGCGCCAGCAGGGAGACCCCGAACACCGGGGAGCTGTTTTTT
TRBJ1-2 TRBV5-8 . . CASSLADPGAYGYTF TGTGCCAGCAGCTTGGCTGATCCAGGTGCCTATGGCTACACCTTC
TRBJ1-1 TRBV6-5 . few CASSYESGQADTEAFF TGTGCCAGCAGTTACGAGTCAGGCCAGGCGGACACTGAAGCTTTCTTT
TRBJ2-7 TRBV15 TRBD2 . CATSRARGGTYEQYF TGTGCCACCAGCAGAGCCCGCGGGGGTACCTACGAGCAGTACTTC
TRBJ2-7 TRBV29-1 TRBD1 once CSVGTGNEQYF TGCAGCGTTGGGACAGGGAACGAGCAGTACTTC
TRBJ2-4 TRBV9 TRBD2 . CAFLYKGGNLDIQYF TGTGCTTTTCTTTATAAGGGAGGGAATTTGGACATTCAGTACTTC
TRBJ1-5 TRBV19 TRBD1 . CASRTTGSANQPQHF TGTGCCAGTAGAACGACAGGGAGTGCCAATCAGCCCCAGCATTTT
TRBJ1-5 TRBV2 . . CASRDGDYNQPQHF TGTGCCAGCAGAGACGGGGATTACAATCAGCCCCAGCATTTT
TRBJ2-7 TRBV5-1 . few CASSSLLRTQTTGEQYF TGCGCCAGCAGCTCCCTACTGAGGACACAAACTACGGGAGAGCAGTACTTC
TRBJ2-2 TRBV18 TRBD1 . CASSPYSGQGKPGELFF TGTGCCAGCTCACCTTACTCGGGACAGGGAAAACCCGGGGAGCTGTTTTTT
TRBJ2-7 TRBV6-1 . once CASGRGLGYEQYF TGTGCCAGCGGTAGGGGGTTGGGCTACGAGCAGTACTTC
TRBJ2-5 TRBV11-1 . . CASSLYSQETQYF TGTGCCAGCAGCTTATACAGCCAAGAGACCCAGTACTTC
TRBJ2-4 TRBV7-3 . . CASSPQPGGNIQYF TGTGCCAGCAGCCCCCAGCCAGGAGGCAACATTCAGTACTTC
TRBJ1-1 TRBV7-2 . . CASLGGATLGLMNTEAFF TGTGCCAGCCTAGGGGGGGCAACCCTCGGGCTCATGAACACTGAAGCTTTCTTT
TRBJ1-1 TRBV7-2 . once CASSLVGRLNTEAFF TGTGCCAGCAGCTTAGTTGGACGGTTGAACACTGAAGCTTTCTTT
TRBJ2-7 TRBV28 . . CASSLFSGTFSYEQYF TGTGCCAGCAGTTTATTCTCCGGCACATTCTCCTACGAGCAGTACTTC
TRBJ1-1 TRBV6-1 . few CASRVRDMNTEAFF TGTGCCAGCAGGGTACGGGATATGAACACTGAAGCTTTCTTT
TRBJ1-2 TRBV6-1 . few CASSELGSNGYTF TGTGCCAGCAGTGAACTGGGATCCAACGGCTACACCTTC
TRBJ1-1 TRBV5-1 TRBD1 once CASSRETGTGSTTAFF TGCGCCAGCAGCCGCGAAACCGGGACAGGTTCAACTACAGCTTTCTTT
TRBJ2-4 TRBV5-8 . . CASSLQGAKNIQYF TGTGCCAGCAGCTTGCAGGGAGCCAAAAACATTCAGTACTTC
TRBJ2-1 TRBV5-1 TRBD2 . CASSLAPTSGGAIYEQFF TGCGCCAGCAGCTTGGCCCCGACTAGCGGGGGGGCCATTTATGAGCAGTTCTTC
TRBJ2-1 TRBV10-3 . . CAIRDGGVSGEQFF TGTGCCATCAGGGACGGAGGGGTGTCGGGAGAGCAGTTCTTC
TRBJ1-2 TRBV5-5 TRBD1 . CASSLGGTGNGYTF TGTGCCAGCAGCTTGGGGGGGACAGGGAATGGCTACACCTTC
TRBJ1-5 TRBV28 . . CAAVGAKNQPQHF TGTGCCGCAGTGGGAGCGAAAAATCAGCCCCAGCATTTT
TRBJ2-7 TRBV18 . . CASSSSSSYEQYF TGTGCCAGCTCATCCTCAAGCTCCTACGAGCAGTACTTC
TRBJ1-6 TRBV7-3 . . CASSATAQGHNSPLHF TGTGCCAGCAGCGCGACAGCTCAGGGGCATAATTCACCCCTCCACTTT
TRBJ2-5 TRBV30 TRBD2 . CAAKSGRALIIQETQYF TGTGCCGCAAAAAGCGGGAGGGCCCTCATAATCCAAGAGACCCAGTACTTC
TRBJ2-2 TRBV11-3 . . CASSSRFGGPYTGELFF TGTGCCAGCAGCTCCCGTTTCGGAGGGCCATACACCGGGGAGCTGTTTTTT
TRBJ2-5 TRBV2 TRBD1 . CAAQSNRGPETQYF TGTGCCGCCCAGAGTAACAGGGGGCCGGAGACCCAGTACTTC
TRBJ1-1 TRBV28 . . CASSSGGGQVGSWILGTEAFF TGTGCCAGCAGTTCCGGGGGCGGGCAGGTCGGGTCATGGATATTAGGCACTGAAGCTTTCTTT
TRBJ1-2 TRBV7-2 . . CASSLVVSPNYGYTF TGTGCCAGCAGCTTAGTGGTGAGCCCTAACTATGGCTACACCTTC
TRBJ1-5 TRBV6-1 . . CASSEFSNQPQHF TGTGCCAGCAGTGAATTTAGCAATCAGCCCCAGCATTTT
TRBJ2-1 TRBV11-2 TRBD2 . CASSPTLAGGPLFF TGTGCCAGCAGTCCGACTCTAGCGGGGGGGCCTCTATTCTTC
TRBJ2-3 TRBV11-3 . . CASSLGGTDTQYF TGTGCCAGCAGCTTAGGTGGCACAGATACGCAGTATTTT